The 13 T cell receptor beta chains given below trace back to one sample, sequenced in a study of read filtering for tumor transcriptome and immune sequencing. The library was built from roughly 400 ng RNA with molecular barcoded adaptors for alpha/delta and beta/gamma chains. A single record per CDR3 protein comes from TCRdb applying MiXCR to the reads. The table includes 100,000 to 150,000 distinct CDR3 sequences, 13% detected once. The sequenced sample consisted of a population of CD138-negative cells sorted from bone marrow. These receptors originate from a donor over 35 with multiple myeloma.

This clonotype was detected ten times or more. The chain links TRBV7-9 to TRBJ2-5; 8 bases match TRBD2. The CDR3 runs 15 residues. Trimming removed 5 bases from V and 3 bases from J; junction bases left unmatched: 8. CDR1 and CDR2 from the germline V gene are SEHNR and FQNEAQ (reference sequence). As DNA, the CDR3 is TGTGCCAGCAGCCCCAGCGGGAGATTAGAAGAGACCCAGTACTTC. It encodes CASSPSGRLEETQYF.

On this clonotype itself: It may be a read error: a sequence one base away is much more abundant. The rearrangement joins TRBV6-2 or TRBV6-3 to TRBJ2-1; 9 bases are a match to TRBD2. The V gene end was trimmed by 6 bases and the J gene end by 0 bases; junction bases not matched to a gene: 6. The CDR3 extends over 16 amino acids. CDR1 MNHEY and CDR2 SVGEGT come from the germline V gene. CDR3 sequence reads: CASSRSGGSSYNEQFF. The CDR3 nucleotides are TGTGCCAGCAGCCGAAGCGGGGGGAGCTCCTACAATGAGCAGTTCTTC.

This clonotype was seen many times. J is TRBJ2-7 and V is TRBV20-1; TRBD1 is a possible D gene (7 bases). From germline, CDR1 is DFQATT and CDR2 SNEGSKA (reference sequence). The CDR3 runs 13 residues. The V end was cut by 5 bases, the J end by 1 base, with 12 bases between. The CDR3 sequence is CSAAGQKSYEQYF. Here the CDR3 DNA reads TGCAGTGCTGCGGGACAGAAGTCCTACGAGCAGTACTTC.

There are many counts of this clonotype. The V and J genes are TRBV6-2 or TRBV6-3 and TRBJ2-7; 7 nucleotides match TRBD1. The CDR3 has 16 residues. The junction had 6 bases not matched to a gene; V was cut back by 0 bases and J by 1 base. Germline loops: CDR1 MNHEY, CDR2 SVGEGT. CDR3 DNA: TGTGCCAGCAGTTACTCAGCACAGGGGTTATCCTACGAGCAGTACTTC. Encoded protein: CASSYSAQGLSYEQYF.

This clonotype was seen only a few times. This may arise from a read error, as a much more abundant clone is one base away. This chain uses TRBV29-1 with TRBJ2-1; a possible D gene is TRBD2 (6 bases). V shed 7 bases and J shed 7 bases, with 23 bases lying between them. Germline CDR1 is SQVTM and CDR2 is ANQGSEA. This CDR3 is built from 15 residues. The CDR3 is CSAYSGTGSRNEQFF. In DNA form, the CDR3 reads TGCAGCGCCTATTCCGGGACTGGCTCCCGGAATGAGCAGTTCTTC.

This clonotype has at least ten counts. J is TRBJ1-1 and V is TRBV7-3, with 8 positions matching TRBD1. Germline CDR1 and CDR2: SGHTA and FQGTGA. Losses at the gene ends were 1 base for V and 3 bases for J; bases not matched to a gene: 4. This CDR3 region has 15 residues. The chain's CDR3 is CASSLMGRGHTEAFF. CDR3 in DNA: TGTGCCAGCAGCTTAATGGGCAGGGGGCACACTGAAGCTTTCTTT.

This clonotype was counted at least ten times. The chain is built from TRBV5-1 and TRBJ2-5; 11 bases are a match to TRBD1. From germline, CDR1 is SGHRS and CDR2 YFSETQ. Trimming took 0 bases from V and 4 from J; bases not matched to a gene: 2. There are 15 residues in the CDR3. CDR3 residues: CASSLGTGGPETQYF. The DNA of the CDR3 is TGCGCCAGCAGCTTGGGGACAGGGGGCCCAGAGACCCAGTACTTC.

The table lists this clonotype with many counts. The chain has TRBV3-1 and TRBJ1-1, with unresolved D. The ends were cut back, 1 base at V and 1 base at J, with 7 bases in the middle. In germline, CDR1 is LGHDT, CDR2 YNNKEL (reference sequence). The CDR3 sequence is 14 residues long. The CDR3, as DNA: TGTGCCAGCAGCCAAGGATGGGGGAACACTGAAGCTTTCTTT. It translates to CASSQGWGNTEAFF. The variable domain in full, with the rest retrieved from reference TRBV3-1 and TRBJ1-1, is DTAVSQTPKYLVTQMGNDKSIKCEQNLGHDTMYWYKQDSKKFLKIMFSYNNKELIINETVPNRFSPKSPDKAHLNLHINSLELGDSAVYFCASSQGWGNTEAFFGQGTRLTVV.

To note about this clonotype: This sequence may be a read error, since a much larger clone differs from it by one base. The V and J genes are TRBV29-1 and TRBJ2-2; unclear D gene. The CDR3 contains 15 residues. The germline CDR1 and CDR2 sequences are SQVTM and ANQGSEA. This CDR3 reads CSVELGTDPTAELFF. The CDR3 DNA reads TGCAGCGTTGAATTAGGAACGGACCCCACCGCGGAGCTGTTTTTT.

Concerning this clonotype itself: Germline and junction disagree at one end, which may indicate a read error. The genes are TRBV7-2 and TRBJ2-5; 10 nucleotides match TRBD2. The CDR3 sequence is 13 residues long. Germline CDR1 reads SGHTA; CDR2 reads FQGNSA. This CDR3 reads CANSLASGGTQYF. In DNA, the CDR3 is TGTGCCAACAGCTTAGCTAGCGGGGGGACCCAGTACTTC.

This chain joins TRBV5-1 and TRBJ2-7, with 7 positions matching TRBD1. The CDR3 extends over 14 amino acids. The germline V gene has CDR1 SGHRS and CDR2 YFSETQ. V lost 0 bases, J lost 2 bases, and 2 bases stayed unmatched. CDR3 nucleotide sequence: TGCGCCAGCAGCTTGGACGGGACAGCCTACGAGCAGTACTTC. Translating gives CASSLDGTAYEQYF.

In this sample, this clonotype turned up many times. V is TRBV5-5 and J is TRBJ2-5; D assignment may be TRBD1 or TRBD2 (5 bases each). There are 14 residues in the CDR3. V was cut by 2 bases and J by 5 bases, with 13 bases left in between. Germline V gives CDR1 SGHKS, CDR2 YYEKEE (reference sequence). CDR3 nucleotide sequence: TGTGCCAGCAGCTTTGGGACGACGTCGGAGACCCAGTACTTC. This codes for CASSFGTTSETQYF.

This clonotype was counted many times. J is TRBJ1-1 and V is TRBV7-9; 10 nucleotides line up with TRBD1. Trimming removed 3 bases from V and 0 bases from J; junction bases left unmatched: 10. The CDR3 sequence is 18 residues long. The germline V gene has CDR1 SEHNR and CDR2 FQNEAQ (reference sequence). The CDR3 DNA sequence: TGTGCCAGCAGCTTTTGGATCGGGACAGGGGCCATGAACACTGAAGCTTTCTTT. It specifies CASSFWIGTGAMNTEAFF.